This T cell receptor beta chain was identified during a study of CD8 T cells in ankylosing spondylitis. The sample holds many counts of this clonotype. The target antigen is unknown. TCRdb redid the calling of the 5' RACE reads with MiXCR, one entry per CDR3 protein. The sample contains tens of thousands of distinct CDR3 sequences, 4.5% to 6% of which appear only once. Deletions cut 1 base from V and 4 bases from J, with 10 bases between. Germline V gene data show CDR1 as DFQATT and CDR2 as SNEGSKA (reference sequence). This CDR3 has 13 amino acids. Findings of the study overall: Ankylosing spondylitis blood seemed to carry a telltale TCR beta motif made of about 8 highly homologous variants. Enrichment of disease-linked clones was reportedly significant in matched ankylosing spondylitis synovial fluid. Disease-associated clones were CD8+ and fairly uncommon in peripheral blood.

The receptor was derived from a male donor with ankylosing spondylitis or in good health (not recorded which). The V and J genes are TRBV20-1 and TRBJ1-2, with a weak D call TRBD1 (5 bases). Sequencing used blood, either unsorted or a sorted T cell fraction (not recorded which). DNA for the CDR3: TGCAGTGCTAGAGTGGGGGTTGGCTATGGCTACACCTTC. Translation gives CSARVGVGYGYTF.